This T cell receptor beta chain was captured in a study of breast tumors, draining lymph nodes, adjacent tissues. Findings and caveats of the study: Compared with basal-like, luminal-like tumors shared significantly more repertoire with nontumor tissue. Compared with lymph nodes, tumors were less diverse; compared with nontumor tissue, more.

Remarks on this clonotype: Its target is unknown.

Germline loops: CDR1 DFQATT, CDR2 SNEGSKA (reference sequence). The CDR3 has 16 residues. V lost 4 bases, J lost 0 bases, and 6 bases stayed unmatched. TCRdb used MiXCR to reprocess the multiplex PCR reads, holding one entry per CDR3 protein. The sample contains some 47,000 distinct CDR3 sequences, 42% of which appear only once. The rearrangement links TRBV20-1 to TRBJ2-3, with 11 bases aligning to TRBD2. The source of this sequence is a female donor with breast cancer. Some clones in this sample may be carry-over from other donors' samples. Sequencing was carried out using breast tumor tissue. The CDR3 nucleotides are TGCAGTGCTACTAGCGGGAGGACAGAGAGCACAGATACGCAGTATTTT. It is translated as CSATSGRTESTDTQYF.